The rows below give T cell receptor beta chains drawn from one sample of a study of cytomegalovirus exposure and HLA in healthy donors. Profiled with immunoSEQ multiplex PCR; TCRdb holds only in-frame clones, not every one. The repertoire holds under 55,000 clones, with 80% as singletons. Sequencing was carried out using PBMCs. These receptors came from a man under 40 in good health and CMV-seropositive. Both conserved end residues are part of each CDR3. A D gene is named only where the DNA matches it firmly. Rows may omit the clone size; those that give it use once, few, many or a size class.

d_gene	v_gene	abundance	len	j_gene	CDR3aa	CDR3nt
.	TRBV7-9	few	13	TRBJ2-2	CASSQGHLGELFF	TGTGCCAGCAGTCAGGGGCATCTCGGGGAGCTGTTTTTT
.	TRBV7-6	few	14	TRBJ2-5	CASSLVLAKETQYF	TGTGCCAGCAGCTTAGTCCTGGCAAAAGAGACCCAGTACTTC
.	TRBV5-1	.	14	TRBJ1-4	CASSLAATNEKLFF	TGCGCCAGCAGCTTGGCTGCAACTAATGAAAAACTGTTTTTT
.	TRBV19	.	11	TRBJ1-2	CASSLRDSYTF	TGTGCCAGTAGTCTCCGGGACAGCTACACCTTC
TRBD1	TRBV7-9	once	14	TRBJ1-6	CASSGGQGYSPLHF	TGTGCCAGCAGCGGAGGACAGGGGTATTCACCCCTCCACTTT
.	TRBV11-2	.	14	TRBJ1-1	CASSLSRGNTEAFF	TGTGCCAGCAGCTTATCAAGGGGGAACACTGAAGCTTTCTTT
.	TRBV27	.	14	TRBJ2-2	CASSSDSLTGELFF	TGTGCCAGCAGTTCGGACTCTTTGACCGGGGAGCTGTTTTTT
.	TRBV27	.	15	TRBJ2-7	CASSSFGQNRYEQYF	TGTGCCAGCAGTTCCTTCGGACAGAATCGCTACGAGCAGTACTTC
TRBD2	TRBV7-3	.	17	TRBJ2-3	CASSLGGTSGASDTQYF	TGTGCCAGCAGCCTGGGGGGGACTAGCGGGGCCTCAGATACGCAGTATTTT
.	TRBV4-1	few	17	TRBJ1-4	CASSQDSVAGPNEKLFF	TGCGCCAGCAGCCAAGATTCGGTAGCGGGGCCAAATGAAAAACTGTTTTTT
TRBD1	TRBV9	.	16	TRBJ2-1	CASSVGLLTGAAEQFF	TGTGCCAGCAGCGTAGGACTGTTGACAGGGGCGGCTGAGCAGTTCTTC
TRBD1	TRBV28	.	17	TRBJ1-3	CASSYGTVRLAGNTIYF	TGTGCCAGCAGTTACGGGACAGTTAGGCTGGCTGGAAACACCATATATTTT
.	TRBV27	.	13	TRBJ2-7	CASSTTGSYEQYF	TGTGCCAGCAGCACTACAGGATCCTACGAGCAGTACTTC
.	TRBV2	.	16	TRBJ2-2	CASSPTLMGAGGELFF	TGTGCCAGCAGTCCTACCTTGATGGGGGCGGGCGGGGAGCTGTTTTTT
.	TRBV9	.	14	TRBJ1-4	CASSLSVTNEKLFF	TGTGCCAGCAGCCTTTCCGTTACTAATGAAAAACTGTTTTTT
.	TRBV5-1	.	13	TRBJ2-7	CASSLVPGYEQYF	TGCGCCAGCAGCTTGGTACCAGGCTACGAGCAGTACTTC
.	TRBV7-9	.	15	TRBJ2-7	CASQSSGFVSYEQYF	TGTGCCAGTCAATCTTCGGGGTTCGTCTCCTACGAGCAGTACTTC
TRBD2	TRBV4-2	.	15	TRBJ2-2	CASSRGLAVSGELFF	TGTGCCAGCAGCCGGGGACTAGCCGTCAGCGGGGAGCTGTTTTTT
TRBD1	TRBV5-1	.	16	TRBJ1-2	CASSPGINDRADGYTF	TGCGCCAGCAGCCCTGGAATTAACGACAGGGCGGATGGCTACACCTTC
TRBD1	TRBV6-5	.	12	TRBJ2-5	CASSTTGGEIYF	TGTGCCAGCAGCACGACAGGGGGCGAAATCTACTTC
TRBD1	TRBV6-6	.	16	TRBJ2-2	CASRSTGGQGTGELFF	TGTGCCAGCAGATCGACAGGGGGTCAGGGCACCGGGGAGCTGTTTTTT
TRBD2	TRBV27	.	15	TRBJ2-3	CASSSSSGGTDTQYF	TGTGCCAGCAGTTCCTCTAGCGGGGGGACAGATACGCAGTATTTT
.	TRBV6-5	few	13	TRBJ1-1	CASRRGGRSEAFF	TGTGCCAGCCGGCGCGGGGGGCGATCTGAAGCTTTCTTT
.	TRBV2	few	15	TRBJ1-1	CASRAGPRGDTEAFF	TGTGCCAGCAGAGCCGGGCCCCGGGGTGACACTGAAGCTTTCTTT
TRBD2	TRBV7-3	.	17	TRBJ2-3	CASSLGEGRAFTDTQYF	TGTGCCAGCAGCTTAGGGGAGGGACGGGCATTCACAGATACGCAGTATTTT
.	TRBV27	.	17	TRBJ2-3	CASSLSRQGPSTDTQYF	TGTGCCAGCAGTTTATCCCGGCAGGGCCCAAGCACAGATACGCAGTATTTT
TRBD1	TRBV19	.	14	TRBJ1-3	CASSPDRPGNTIYF	TGTGCCAGTAGTCCGGACAGGCCTGGAAACACCATATATTTT
.	TRBV5-1	.	14	TRBJ2-5	CASRPLRGYETQYF	TGCGCCAGCAGACCTCTGCGCGGGTATGAGACCCAGTACTTC
.	TRBV7-2	.	13	TRBJ1-1	CASSTRQYTEAFF	TGTGCCAGCAGCACACGACAGTACACTGAAGCTTTCTTT
TRBD2	TRBV6-5	.	14	TRBJ2-1	CASSYGGGADEQFF	TGTGCCAGCAGTTACGGCGGGGGGGCCGATGAGCAGTTCTTC
.	TRBV7-9	.	15	TRBJ2-1	CASSSARGIVNEQFF	TGTGCCAGCAGCTCAGCTAGGGGGATTGTGAATGAGCAGTTCTTC
.	TRBV20-1	.	11	TRBJ2-1	CSVRGGAEQFF	TGCAGTGTTAGGGGGGGGGCCGAGCAGTTCTTC
.	TRBV7-3	.	14	TRBJ2-7	CASSVAESSYEQYF	TGTGCCAGCAGCGTAGCGGAGAGCTCCTACGAGCAGTACTTC